The next 23 T cell receptor beta chains were all read from a single sample in a study of beta chain features in type 1 diabetes. Of the isolated RNA, all was reverse transcribed, and so the sequenced material was expressed TCRB transcripts. Sequencing used immunoSEQ multiplex PCR; TCRdb keeps in-frame clones, though not all of them. Found here are approximately 250,000 clones, 9.6% of them singletons; the top ten hold 0.03% to 0.04%. The specimen sequenced was naive CD4+ T cells from blood. Every receptor here comes from a woman aged 18-29 years in good health.

This chain uses TRBV5-1 with TRBJ1-2, with D unresolved. The V and J ends lost 1 base and 2 bases respectively, with 18 bases between them. The CDR3 spans 17 residues. Per the germline V gene, CDR1 is SGHRS and CDR2 is YFSETQ. The CDR3 nucleotides are TGCGCCAGCAGCTTGATGGGAGCGGGCGGGCCCAACTATGGCTACACCTTC. This translates into CASSLMGAGGPNYGYTF.

The sample holds a few counts of this clone. The rearrangement joins TRBV29-1 to TRBJ1-2, with a weak D call TRBD1 (5 bases). V lost 7 bases and J lost 4, with 19 bases in between. The CDR3 is 14 residues long. Germline assignment: CDR1 SQVTM and CDR2 ANQGSEA. CDR3 residues: CSGGGGGEGYGYTF. The DNA of the CDR3 is TGCAGCGGCGGGGGGGGAGGTGAGGGCTATGGCTACACCTTC.

The chain couples TRBV18 to TRBJ2-5; D remains unclear. The J call may be wrong; the DNA end is better matched by TRBJ2-7. The CDR3 has 14 amino acids. Germline values: CDR1 KGHSH, CDR2 LQKENI. DNA of the CDR3: TGTGCCAGCTCACCTGGTTTTAGCTCCTACGAGCAGTACTTC. Translating it yields CASSPGFSSYEQYF.

J is TRBJ2-1 and V is TRBV19, with 8 bases matching TRBD2. With V trimmed by 6 bases and J by 2 bases, 6 bases remained unmatched. The germline V gene has CDR1 LNHDA and CDR2 SQIVND (reference sequence). The CDR3 runs to 15 residues. The CDR3 sequence: CASSATGGPYNEQFF. The DNA for the CDR3 is TGTGCCAGTAGCGCAACGGGAGGGCCCTACAATGAGCAGTTCTTC.

This clone came up a few times. V gene TRBV4-2 combines with J gene TRBJ2-3; 9 bases are a match to TRBD1. The V gene end was trimmed by 1 base and the J gene end by 5 bases; junction bases not matched to a gene: 13. There are 18 residues in the CDR3. Germline V gives CDR1 LGHNA, CDR2 YNFKEQ. The CDR3 region has the DNA TGTGCCAGCAGCCAAGTCCAAACCACAGGGGGCGGCGGAGATACGCAGTATTTT. This codes for CASSQVQTTGGGGDTQYF.

The chain uses TRBV5-1 and TRBJ2-7; D is perhaps TRBD2 (6 bases). The germline V gene encodes CDR1 SGHRS and CDR2 YFSETQ. V was cut by 1 base and J by 5 bases, with 10 bases left in between. This CDR3 is built from 13 residues. The CDR3 sequence: CASSLLSGDEQYF. The DNA for the CDR3 is TGCGCCAGCAGCTTGCTGTCGGGAGACGAGCAGTACTTC.

The J gene is TRBJ2-1, the V gene TRBV11-2; 15 bases fit TRBD2. V lost 5 bases and J lost 7; bases outside the gene matches: 12. The CDR3 spans 18 residues. CDR1 is SGHAT, CDR2 FQNNGV, per germline. CDR3 sequence reads: CASSLYGAGLAGGNEQFF. CDR3 nucleotides: TGTGCCAGCAGCCTCTACGGAGCCGGACTAGCGGGAGGGAATGAGCAGTTCTTC.

This clone came up a few times. V and J are TRBV5-6 and TRBJ2-2; TRBD1 is a possible D gene (6 bases). The V end lost 2 bases, the J end lost 4 bases, and 18 bases lay between the germline ends. This CDR3 region has 17 residues. Germline CDR1 and CDR2: SGHDT and YYEEEE. CDR3 coding DNA: TGTGCCAGCAGCTTAAATCGGCAGGGGCCCTTCACCGGGGAGCTGTTTTTT. It is translated as CASSLNRQGPFTGELFF.

This chain connects TRBV11-2 to TRBJ2-3, with 7 bases that match TRBD1. The germline CDR1 and CDR2 sequences are SGHAT and FQNNGV. This CDR3 has 14 amino acids. J was trimmed by 4 bases and V by 6 bases; bases with no gene match: 7. CDR3 sequence reads: CASSFDRAPDTQYF. DNA of the CDR3: TGTGCCAGCAGTTTCGACAGGGCCCCAGATACGCAGTATTTT.

The chain carries TRBV30 and TRBJ2-7; 8 nucleotides line up with TRBD2. Germline V lookup: CDR1 GTSNPN, CDR2 SVGIG (reference sequence). Losses at the gene ends were 4 bases for V and 0 bases for J; bases not matched to a gene: 5. The CDR3 covers 14 residues. The CDR3 protein is CAWNGGGSSYEQYF. CDR3 DNA: TGTGCCTGGAACGGGGGGGGGAGCTCCTACGAGCAGTACTTC.

Only a few counts were recorded for this clone. CDR3 in amino acids: CASRRFRDSAVEQYF. The CDR3 region has the DNA TGTGCCAGCAGAAGATTTAGGGACAGCGCGGTCGAGCAGTACTTC. The chain combines TRBV28 with TRBJ2-7; TRBD1 matches at 7 bases. The CDR3 is made up of 15 amino acids. Per the germline V gene, CDR1 is MDHEN and CDR2 is SYDVKM. The J segment lost 6 bases and the V segment lost 6 bases, leaving 14 bases of the junction unmatched.

The chain joins TRBV11-2 to TRBJ2-1; 11 bases are shared with TRBD2. The CDR3 extends over 16 amino acids. CDR1 and CDR2 from the germline V gene are SGHAT and FQNNGV. V was clipped by 3 bases and J by 0 bases; unmatched bases: 1. CDR3 in amino acids: CASSFLAGGSYNEQFF. DNA for the CDR3: TGTGCCAGCAGCTTCCTAGCGGGGGGCTCCTACAATGAGCAGTTCTTC.

The chain is built from TRBV23-1 and TRBJ2-6, with D tentatively TRBD1 (5 bases). TRBV23-1 counts as an open reading frame of uncertain function. There are 18 residues in the CDR3. Trimming took off 1 base at V and 0 bases at J, with 13 bases between the two ends. The CDR3 loop is CASSQLFAGPSGANVLTF. The CDR3 coding sequence is TGCGCCAGCAGTCAATTGTTCGCAGGGCCCTCTGGGGCCAACGTCCTGACTTTC.

This clone was seen a few times. This chain connects TRBV5-1 to TRBJ1-1; TRBD1 aligns across 7 bases. J was trimmed by 7 bases and V by 4 bases; bases with no gene match: 7. The CDR3 has 13 amino acids. Per germline, CDR1 SGHRS and CDR2 YFSETQ. As DNA, the CDR3 is TGCGCCAGCAGCGTACAGGGGACCTATGAAGCTTTCTTT. Translation gives CASSVQGTYEAFF.

J is TRBJ1-2 and V is TRBV5-4; no firm D call. CDR3 length: 13 residues. Germline values: CDR1 SGHNT, CDR2 YYREEE (reference sequence). V lost 2 bases and J 4 bases, leaving 9 bases between the germline ends. The CDR3 region is CASSLYGSYGYTF. For the CDR3, the DNA is TGTGCCAGCAGCTTATATGGGAGCTATGGCTACACCTTC.

This clone appeared a few times. The CDR3 spells CAIKPSGSVYEQYF. In nucleotides, the CDR3 is TGTGCCATCAAACCTAGCGGGAGTGTTTACGAGCAGTACTTC. This sequence joins TRBV10-3 and TRBJ2-7; 10 positions agree with TRBD2. The trim removed 7 bases at V and 4 bases at J, leaving 7 bases unmatched. Germline values: CDR1 ENHRY, CDR2 SYGVKD. The CDR3 sequence is 14 residues long.

This sequence joins TRBV9 and TRBJ2-3; TRBD2 aligns across 7 bases. CDR3 size: 15 residues. Germline CDR1 is SGDLS and CDR2 is YYNGEE. After removal of 0 bases from V and 6 bases from J, the junction contained 7 bases not matched to a gene. The DNA for the CDR3 is TGTGCCAGCAGCGTAGTGGGCGGGAGTTCCGATACGCAGTATTTT. It yields the protein CASSVVGGSSDTQYF.

CDR3 nucleotide sequence: TGTGCCATCGGTACGCCAGCGGGGCCCACAGATACGCAGTATTTT. This gives the protein CAIGTPAGPTDTQYF. V and J are TRBV10-3 and TRBJ2-3; 7 bases map to TRBD2. From germline, CDR1 is ENHRY and CDR2 SYGVKD. The V segment lost 8 bases and the J segment 2 bases; nucleotides outside the gene matches: 10. The CDR3 is 15 residues long.

V usage is TRBV5-4 and J usage is TRBJ1-1, with TRBD1 matching 12 bases. The CDR3 totals 17 residues. CDR1 is SGHNT and CDR2 is YYREEE in the germline V gene (reference sequence). Trimming cost V 4 bases and J 2 bases; bases outside gene matches: 9. CDR3: CASSAPGQGARNTEAFF. The CDR3 nucleotides are TGTGCCAGCAGCGCCCCGGGACAGGGGGCGCGTAACACTGAAGCTTTCTTT.

The rearrangement links TRBV29-1 to TRBJ1-2; 7 bases agree with TRBD1. This CDR3 has 15 amino acids. Germline V gene data show CDR1 as SQVTM and CDR2 as ANQGSEA. Unmatched junction bases numbered 15, after V lost 6 bases and J lost 5 bases. CDR3 nucleotide sequence: TGCAGCGTCGTCCAACAGGGGATGGGGGAATATGGCTACACCTTC. Its protein is CSVVQQGMGEYGYTF.

This clone was counted between two and nine times. The rearrangement uses TRBV12-5 and TRBJ2-7, with a possible D match to TRBD2 (5 bases). CDR1 is LGHNT and CDR2 is FRNRAP in the germline V gene. With 6 bases removed from V and 3 bases from J, the gap between germline ends came to 15 bases. The CDR3 extends over 14 amino acids. The CDR3 is CASGREGRFYEQYF. In DNA form, the CDR3 reads TGTGCTAGTGGGCGCGAGGGTCGATTCTACGAGCAGTACTTC.

This clone has a handful of counts. This sequence joins TRBV5-1 and TRBJ2-2, with a possible D match to TRBD1 (6 bases). Trimming stripped 4 bases from V and 1 base from J, with 11 bases between. The germline V gene has CDR1 SGHRS and CDR2 YFSETQ. The CDR3 totals 15 residues. DNA of the CDR3: TGCGCCAGCAGCATCGGACAGCTGAACACCGGGGAGCTGTTTTTT. Translation gives CASSIGQLNTGELFF.

This clone turned up a few times. The gene calls are TRBV7-9 and TRBJ1-5; no reliable D call. The germline V gene encodes CDR1 SEHNR and CDR2 FQNEAQ (reference sequence). Trimming left V 0 bases short and J 6 bases short, with 15 bases between. This CDR3 comprises 16 residues. The CDR3 nucleotides read TGTGCCAGCAGCTTAGCGCTAACGGATACGGGTCAGCCCCAGCATTTT. It yields the protein CASSLALTDTGQPQHF.